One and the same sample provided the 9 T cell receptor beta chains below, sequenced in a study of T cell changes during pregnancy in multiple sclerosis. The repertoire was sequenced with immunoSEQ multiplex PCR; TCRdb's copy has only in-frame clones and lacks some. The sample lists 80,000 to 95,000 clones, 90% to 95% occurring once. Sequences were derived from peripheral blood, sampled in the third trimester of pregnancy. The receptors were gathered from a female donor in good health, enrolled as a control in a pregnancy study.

The CDR3 coding sequence is TGTGCCAGCAGTTTAGCCCAGGGATCCTACAATGAGCAGTTCTTC. Translation: CASSLAQGSYNEQFF. The chain is built from TRBV27 and TRBJ2-1, with D possibly TRBD1 on 5 matching bases. The CDR3 is 15 residues long. CDR1 is MNHEY and CDR2 is SMNVEV in the germline V gene (reference sequence). The V end was cut by 2 bases, the J end by 1 base, with 9 bases between.

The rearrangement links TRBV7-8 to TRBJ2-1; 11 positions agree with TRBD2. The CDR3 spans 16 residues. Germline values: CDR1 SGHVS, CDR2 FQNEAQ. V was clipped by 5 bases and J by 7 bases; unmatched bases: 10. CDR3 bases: TGTGCCAGCAGCCCCTTAGCGGGAGGGCCGAGGAATGAGCAGTTCTTC. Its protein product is CASSPLAGGPRNEQFF. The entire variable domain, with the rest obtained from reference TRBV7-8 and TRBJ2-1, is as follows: GAGVSQSPRYKVAKRGQDVALRCDPISGHVSLFWYQQALGQGPEFLTYFQNEAQLDKSGLPSDRFFAERPEGSVSTLKIQRTQQEDSAVYLCASSPLAGGPRNEQFFGPGTRLTVL.

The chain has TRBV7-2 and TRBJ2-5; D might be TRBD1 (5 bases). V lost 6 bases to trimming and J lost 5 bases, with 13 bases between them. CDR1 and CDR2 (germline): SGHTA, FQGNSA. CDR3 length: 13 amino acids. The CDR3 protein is CASSVGEWETQYF. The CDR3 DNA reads TGTGCCAGCAGTGTAGGGGAATGGGAGACCCAGTACTTC.

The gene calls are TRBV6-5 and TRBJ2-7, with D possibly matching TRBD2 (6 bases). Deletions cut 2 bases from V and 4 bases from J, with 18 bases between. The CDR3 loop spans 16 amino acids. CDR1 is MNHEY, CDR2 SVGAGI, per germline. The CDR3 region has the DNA TGTGCCAGCAGTTACCTTATGGTAGCGGAGGGGTACGAGCAGTACTTC. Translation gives CASSYLMVAEGYEQYF.

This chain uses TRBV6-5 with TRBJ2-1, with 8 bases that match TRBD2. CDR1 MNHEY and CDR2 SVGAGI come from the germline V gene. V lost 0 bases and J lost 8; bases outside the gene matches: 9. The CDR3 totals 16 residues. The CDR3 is CASSYSVGRAIYEQFF. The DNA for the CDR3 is TGTGCCAGCAGTTACTCTGTCGGGAGGGCCATTTATGAGCAGTTCTTC.

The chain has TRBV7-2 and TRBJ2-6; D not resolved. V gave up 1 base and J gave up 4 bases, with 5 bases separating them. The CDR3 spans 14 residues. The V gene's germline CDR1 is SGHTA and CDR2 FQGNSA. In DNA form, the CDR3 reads TGTGCCAGCAGCTTAGAGAGGGGGGCCAACGTCCTGACTTTC. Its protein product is CASSLERGANVLTF.

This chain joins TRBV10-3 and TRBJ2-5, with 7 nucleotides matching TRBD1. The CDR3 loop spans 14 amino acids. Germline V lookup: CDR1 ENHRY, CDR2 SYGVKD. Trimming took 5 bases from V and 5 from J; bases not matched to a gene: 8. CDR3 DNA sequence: TGTGCCATCAGTCACGGGGACAGTCGGGAGACCCAGTACTTC. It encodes CAISHGDSRETQYF.

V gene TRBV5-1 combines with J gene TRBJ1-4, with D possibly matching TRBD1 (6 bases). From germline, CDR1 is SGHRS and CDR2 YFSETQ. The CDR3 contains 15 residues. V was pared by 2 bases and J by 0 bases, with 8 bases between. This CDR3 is CASSFGQPTNEKLFF. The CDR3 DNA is TGCGCCAGCAGCTTCGGACAGCCAACTAATGAAAAACTGTTTTTT.

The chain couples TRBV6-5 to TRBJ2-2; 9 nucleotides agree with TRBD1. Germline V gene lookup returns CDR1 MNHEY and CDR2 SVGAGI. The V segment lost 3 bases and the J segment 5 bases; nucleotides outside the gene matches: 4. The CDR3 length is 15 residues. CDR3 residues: CASSYSGTGTGELFF. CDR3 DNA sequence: TGTGCCAGCAGTTATTCCGGGACAGGGACCGGGGAGCTGTTTTTT.